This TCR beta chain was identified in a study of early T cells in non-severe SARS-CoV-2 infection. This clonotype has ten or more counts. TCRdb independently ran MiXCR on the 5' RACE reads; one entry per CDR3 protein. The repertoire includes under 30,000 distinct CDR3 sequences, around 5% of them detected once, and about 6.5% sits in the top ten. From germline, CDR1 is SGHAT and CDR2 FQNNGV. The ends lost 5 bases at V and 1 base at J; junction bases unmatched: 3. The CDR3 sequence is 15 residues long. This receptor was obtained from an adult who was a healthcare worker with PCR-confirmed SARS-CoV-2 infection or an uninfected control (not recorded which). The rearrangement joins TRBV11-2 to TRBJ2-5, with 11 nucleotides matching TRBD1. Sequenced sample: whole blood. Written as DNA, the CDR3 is TGTGCCAGCAGCGCGGGACAGGGGGTCCAAGAGACCCAGTACTTC. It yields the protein CASSAGQGVQETQYF.